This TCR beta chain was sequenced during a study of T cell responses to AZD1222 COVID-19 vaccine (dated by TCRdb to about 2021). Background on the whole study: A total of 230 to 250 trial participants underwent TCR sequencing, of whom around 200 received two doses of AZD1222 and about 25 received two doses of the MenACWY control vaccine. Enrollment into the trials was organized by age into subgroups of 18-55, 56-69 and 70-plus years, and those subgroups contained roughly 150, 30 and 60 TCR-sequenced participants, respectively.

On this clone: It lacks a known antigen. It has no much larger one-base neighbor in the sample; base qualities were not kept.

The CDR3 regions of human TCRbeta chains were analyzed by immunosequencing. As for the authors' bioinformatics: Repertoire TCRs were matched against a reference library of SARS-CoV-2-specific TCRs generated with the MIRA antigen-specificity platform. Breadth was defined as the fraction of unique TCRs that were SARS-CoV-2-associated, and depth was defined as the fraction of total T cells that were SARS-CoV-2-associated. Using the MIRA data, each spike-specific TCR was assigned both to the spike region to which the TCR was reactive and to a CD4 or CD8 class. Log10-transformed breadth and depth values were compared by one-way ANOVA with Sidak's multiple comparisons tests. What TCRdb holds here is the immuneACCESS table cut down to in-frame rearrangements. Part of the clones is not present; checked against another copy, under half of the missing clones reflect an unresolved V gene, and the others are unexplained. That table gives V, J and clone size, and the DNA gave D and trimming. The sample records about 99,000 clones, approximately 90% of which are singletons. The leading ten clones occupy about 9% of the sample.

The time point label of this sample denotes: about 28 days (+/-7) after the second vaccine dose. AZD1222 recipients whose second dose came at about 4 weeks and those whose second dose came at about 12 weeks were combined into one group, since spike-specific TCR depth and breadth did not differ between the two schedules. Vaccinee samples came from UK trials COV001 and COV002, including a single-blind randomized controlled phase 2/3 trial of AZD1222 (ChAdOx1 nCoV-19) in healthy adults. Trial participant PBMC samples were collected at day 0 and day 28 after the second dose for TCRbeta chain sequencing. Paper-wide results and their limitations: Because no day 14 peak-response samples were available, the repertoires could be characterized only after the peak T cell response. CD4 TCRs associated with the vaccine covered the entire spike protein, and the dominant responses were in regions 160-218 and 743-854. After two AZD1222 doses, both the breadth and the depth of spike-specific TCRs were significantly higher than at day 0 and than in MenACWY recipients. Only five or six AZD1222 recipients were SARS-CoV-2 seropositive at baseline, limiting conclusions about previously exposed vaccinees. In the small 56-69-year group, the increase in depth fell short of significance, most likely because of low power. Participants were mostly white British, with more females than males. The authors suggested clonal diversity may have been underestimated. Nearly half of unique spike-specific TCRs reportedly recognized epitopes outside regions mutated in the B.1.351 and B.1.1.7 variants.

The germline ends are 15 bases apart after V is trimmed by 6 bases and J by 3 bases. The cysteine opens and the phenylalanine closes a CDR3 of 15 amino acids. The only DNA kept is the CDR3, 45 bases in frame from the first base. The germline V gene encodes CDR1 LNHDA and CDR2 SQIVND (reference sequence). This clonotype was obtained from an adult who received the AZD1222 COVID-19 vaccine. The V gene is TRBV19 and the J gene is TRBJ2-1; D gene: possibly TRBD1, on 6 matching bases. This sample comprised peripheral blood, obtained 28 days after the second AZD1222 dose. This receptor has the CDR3 CASSPDRDFYNEQFF. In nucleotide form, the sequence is TGTGCCAGTAGCCCGGACAGAGACTTCTACAATGAGCAGTTCTTC.